A single sample is the source of the 13 T cell receptor beta chains below, sequenced in a study of OX40 agonist ivuxolimab in advanced cancers. TCRdb keeps only in-frame clones here, not all; method: immunoSEQ multiplex PCR. The sample consists of around 67,000 clones, around 90% of them appearing once. The sample consisted of CD4+ or CD8+ T cells sorted from blood, taken in a trial of the OX40 agonist ivuxolimab. The receptor source for this set is an adult with an advanced solid tumor such as melanoma, head and neck, liver or kidney cancer.

The chain carries TRBV27 and TRBJ2-6, with no clear D. Per the germline V gene, CDR1 is MNHEY and CDR2 is SMNVEV (reference sequence). With 6 bases removed from V and 4 bases from J, the gap between germline ends came to 7 bases. This CDR3 spans 13 amino acids. CDR3 bases: TGTGCCAGCAGGGTGGCCGGGGCCAACGTCCTGACTTTC. It encodes CASRVAGANVLTF. Based on the CDR3 plus reference TRBV27 and TRBJ2-6, the full variable domain is EAQVTQNPRYLITVTGKKLTVTCSQNMNHEYMSWYRQDPGLGLRQIYYSMNVEVTDKGDVPEGYKVSRKEKRNFPLILESPSPNQTSLYFCASRVAGANVLTFGAGSRLTVL.

The CDR3 region has the DNA TGTGCCTGGGGACAGGGGGGGTTTGGCTACACCTTC. Its protein is CAWGQGGFGYTF. The genes are TRBV30 and TRBJ1-2; 10 bases map to TRBD1. The length of the CDR3 is 12 residues. V shed 5 bases and J 7 bases; nucleotides not matched to a gene: 4. Germline V gene sequence: CDR1 GTSNPN, CDR2 SVGIG (reference sequence).

The chain links TRBV7-2 to TRBJ2-3; a weak D match, TRBD1 (5 bases). V dropped 5 bases and J dropped 0 bases, with 15 bases sitting between them. Germline CDR1 reads SGHTA; CDR2 reads FQGNSA. This CDR3 comprises 16 residues. CDR3 in amino acids: CASSPMQGSSTDTQYF. For the CDR3, the DNA is TGTGCCAGCAGCCCAATGCAGGGTAGTAGCACAGATACGCAGTATTTT.

The rearrangement links TRBV10-1 to TRBJ2-7; the match to TRBD2 covers 9 bases. The CDR3 length is 15 residues. In germline, CDR1 is WNHNN, CDR2 SYGVQD (reference sequence). After removal of 5 bases from V and 0 bases from J, the junction contained 5 bases not matched to a gene. The chain's CDR3 is CASSSCSGSSYEQYF. CDR3 nucleotide sequence: TGCGCCAGCAGTTCCTGTAGCGGGAGCTCCTACGAGCAGTACTTC.

In its sample, this clone was seen a few times. The J gene is TRBJ1-4, the V gene TRBV29-1; TRBD1 might be the D (5 bases). Germline CDR1 and CDR2: SQVTM and ANQGSEA. The V and J ends lost 6 bases and 5 bases respectively, with 10 bases between them. This CDR3 contains 12 residues. CDR3 sequence reads: CSVGGGNEKLFF. In DNA form, the CDR3 reads TGCAGCGTCGGGGGGGGGAATGAAAAACTGTTTTTT. Combining the CDR3 with reference TRBV29-1 and TRBJ1-4 gives the whole variable domain SAVISQKPSRDICQRGTSLTIQCQVDSQVTMMFWYRQQPGQSLTLIATANQGSEATYESGFVIDKFPISRPNLTFSTLTVSNMSPEDSSIYLCSVGGGNEKLFFGSGTQLSVL.

V gene TRBV4-2 combines with J gene TRBJ1-3; D possibly corresponds to TRBD1 (5 bases). Germline CDR1 reads LGHNA; CDR2 reads YNFKEQ. V lost 5 bases to trimming and J lost 3 bases, with 14 bases between them. The CDR3 has 15 amino acids. CDR3 protein: CASSYNRDGGNTIYF. For the CDR3, the DNA is TGTGCCAGCAGCTACAACCGGGACGGTGGAAACACCATATATTTT.

The chain employs TRBV7-9 and TRBJ1-1, with a tentative D call TRBD1 (6 bases). In germline, CDR1 is SEHNR, CDR2 FQNEAQ (reference sequence). V lost 3 bases and J 4 bases, leaving 12 bases between the germline ends. The CDR3 length is 14 residues. CDR3 nucleotide sequence: TGTGCCAGCAGCTTTGTGGGGGGGCGCACTGAAGCTTTCTTT. It encodes CASSFVGGRTEAFF.

J is TRBJ2-1 and V is TRBV19, with TRBD2 as a possible D gene (6 bases). The CDR3 runs to 14 residues. The germline V gene has CDR1 LNHDA and CDR2 SQIVND (reference sequence). Trimming cost V 5 bases and J 3 bases, with 11 bases left between them. The CDR3 nucleotides read TGTGCCAGTAGTGCCACGGGGGTCTACAATGAGCAGTTCTTC. This gives the protein CASSATGVYNEQFF.

The V call is TRBV5-6, the J call TRBJ2-3, with 12 bases matching TRBD2. The V gene end was trimmed by 4 bases and the J gene end by 5 bases; junction bases not matched to a gene: 8. CDR1 SGHDT and CDR2 YYEEEE come from the germline V gene. The CDR3 sequence is 16 residues long. The CDR3, as DNA: TGTGCCAGCAGCACCGGACTAGCGGGGAACTTAGATACGCAGTATTTT. Encoded protein: CASSTGLAGNLDTQYF.

A word on this clone: Other DNA sequences of this sample code for an identical CDR3. The chain uses TRBV9 and TRBJ2-5, with 10 bases matching TRBD2. The CDR3 runs 16 residues. The V gene end was trimmed by 2 bases and the J gene end by 5 bases; junction bases not matched to a gene: 9. Germline V gene sequence: CDR1 SGDLS, CDR2 YYNGEE. The CDR3 DNA sequence: TGTGCCAGCAGCGTCAGCGGGAGGGCCCGGGGGGAGACCCAGTACTTC. Its protein is CASSVSGRARGETQYF.

The chain carries TRBV29-1 and TRBJ1-2, with D perhaps matching TRBD1 (6 bases). The CDR3 is made up of 12 amino acids. Germline CDR1 SQVTM, CDR2 ANQGSEA. The V and J ends lost 4 bases and 8 bases respectively, with 14 bases between them. The CDR3 DNA reads as TGCAGCGTTGTACGGCCAGGGGCGGGCTACACCTTC. It specifies CSVVRPGAGYTF.

The chain links TRBV4-3 to TRBJ2-7; tentatively, D is TRBD1 (7 bases). Trimming removed 0 bases from V and 5 bases from J, with 11 bases in between. Germline CDR1 is LGHNA and CDR2 is YSLEER. This CDR3 has 14 residues. The CDR3, as DNA: TGCGCCAGCAGCCAAGACGGAGGGGGCGACGAGCAGTACTTC. This gives the protein CASSQDGGGDEQYF.

The chain uses TRBV7-6 and TRBJ2-7; tentative D call: TRBD1 (7 bases). Trimming took 3 bases from V and 0 from J, leaving 12 bases between them. There are 15 residues in the CDR3. The V gene's germline CDR1 is SGHVS and CDR2 FNYEAQ. CDR3 sequence reads: CASSFYRGGSYEQYF. CDR3 bases: TGTGCCAGCAGCTTTTACAGGGGAGGCTCCTACGAGCAGTACTTC.